One sample yielded the 18 T cell receptor beta chains listed below, sequenced in a study of blood T cells in healthy people across ages. A second 7 to 11 cycle PCR used barcoded and J-beta primers. TCRdb recomputed calls from the 5' RACE reads with MiXCR, one row per CDR3 protein. Found here are about 940,000 distinct CDR3 sequences, about 48% of them singletons; the top ten hold 13%. The sample consisted of blood. The receptors stem from a man younger than 45 in good health.

This clonotype was detected only a few times. The CDR3 sequence: CASRPPPRDTQYF. In DNA form, the CDR3 reads TGTGCCAGCAGACCCCCTCCGCGAGATACGCAGTATTTT. V and J are TRBV6-8 and TRBJ2-3; no clear D. The CDR3 spans 13 residues. Germline values: CDR1 MNHGY, CDR2 SAAAGT. V lost 6 bases and J 5 bases, leaving 12 bases between the germline ends.

This clonotype was counted between two and nine times. The chain employs TRBV4-2 and TRBJ1-2; D may be TRBD1 (5 bases). The CDR3 contains 14 residues. Germline CDR1 LGHNA, CDR2 YNFKEQ. The V and J ends lost 0 bases and 4 bases respectively, with 9 bases between them. CDR3 nucleotides: TGTGCCAGCAGCCAAGAAAGGGGAGGCTATGGCTACACCTTC. Protein product: CASSQERGGYGYTF.

This clonotype was seen more than once but under ten times. The J gene is TRBJ1-2, the V gene TRBV6-6; unclear D gene. CDR3 length equals 12 residues. CDR1 is MNHNY and CDR2 is SVGAGI in the germline V gene (reference sequence). The V end was cut by 2 bases, the J end by 6 bases, with 7 bases between. Here the CDR3 reads CASSYVVDGYTF. In nucleotides, the CDR3 is TGTGCCAGCAGTTACGTTGTGGATGGCTACACCTTC.

For this clonotype: A read error may produce the germline difference seen at one junction end. The chain couples TRBV7-2 to TRBJ1-1; D remains ambiguous. Germline lookup yields CDR1 SGHTA and CDR2 FQGNSA. There are 14 residues in the CDR3. CDR3 sequence reads: CASSVAQMNTEAFF. CDR3 bases: TGTGCCAGCAGCGTAGCCCAGATGAACACTGAAGCTTTCTTT.

The CDR3 nucleotides are TGTGCCAGCAGCCACGGGACTGCCGCGGGGGCAGATACGCAGTATTTT. Translating gives CASSHGTAAGADTQYF. This sequence joins TRBV5-8 and TRBJ2-3; TRBD2 matches 7 bases. CDR3 length: 16 amino acids. Per the germline V gene, CDR1 is SGHTS and CDR2 is YDEGEE. After removal of 4 bases from V and 4 bases from J, the junction contained 12 bases not matched to a gene. Variable domain in full (rest from reference TRBV5-8 and TRBJ2-3): EAGVTQSPTHLIKTRGQQATLRCSPISGHTSVYWYQQALGLGLQFLLWYDEGEERNRGNFPPRFSGRQFPNYSSELNVNALELEDSALYLCASSHGTAAGADTQYFGPGTRLTVL.

The genes are TRBV6-5 and TRBJ2-5; D is undetermined. Near its end, the DNA agrees better with TRBJ2-7, so the J call may be wrong. Germline V gene lookup returns CDR1 MNHEY and CDR2 SVGAGI. This CDR3 comprises 15 residues. The CDR3 sequence: CASSRTAISSYEQYF. The CDR3 coding sequence is TGTGCCAGCAGCCGAACAGCCATCTCAAGCTACGAGCAGTACTTC.

The chain combines TRBV5-1 with TRBJ2-5, with a tentative D call TRBD1 (5 bases). Trimming left V 4 bases short and J 2 bases short, with 12 bases between. Germline V gene data show CDR1 as SGHRS and CDR2 as YFSETQ. The CDR3 is 14 residues long. The CDR3 DNA is TGCGCCAGCAGCCTTGGGGCGAGGCAAGAGACCCAGTACTTC. Protein product: CASSLGARQETQYF.

On this clonotype: At one boundary the junction diverges from the germline segment, which might be a read error. The V and J genes are TRBV4-1 and TRBJ1-3; no clear D gene. The CDR3 sequence is 16 residues long. Germline CDR1 is MGHRA and CDR2 is YSYEKL. The CDR3 DNA sequence: TGCGCCAGCAGCCAACCAGGACGGATCTCTGGAAACACCACATATTTT. It is translated as CASSQPGRISGNTTYF.

V is TRBV7-2 and J is TRBJ2-7; 7 bases map to TRBD2. Per the germline V gene, CDR1 is SGHTA and CDR2 is FQGNSA. CDR3 length: 13 residues. The V and J ends lost 4 bases and 3 bases, in that order; junction bases with no gene match: 3. CDR3: CASSWTRSYEQYF. In DNA form, the CDR3 reads TGTGCCAGCAGCTGGACTAGGAGCTACGAGCAGTACTTC.

In its sample, this clonotype was seen once. This could be a read error, since a much larger clone is one nucleotide away. This rearrangement joins TRBV27 to TRBJ1-2; D remains unclear. Looked up from germline, CDR1 is MNHEY and CDR2 is SMNVEV (reference sequence). Between the trimmed V and J ends, which lost 5 bases and 6 bases, there was a span of 19 bases. The CDR3 has 15 amino acids. CDR3 residues: CASSKGTGPLHGYTF. DNA for the CDR3: TGTGCCAGCAGTAAGGGAACCGGGCCTCTTCATGGCTACACCTTC.

This clonotype occurred many times. J is TRBJ2-1 and V is TRBV5-6; D remains unclear. The germline V and J ends were trimmed by 4 bases and 0 bases, with 11 bases remaining between them. Germline assignment: CDR1 SGHDT and CDR2 YYEEEE. The CDR3 covers 15 residues. CDR3 loop: CASSMVPSSYNEQFF. The CDR3 DNA follows: TGTGCCAGCAGCATGGTACCTAGCTCCTACAATGAGCAGTTCTTC.

The chain uses TRBV7-9 and TRBJ2-6; the D is unclear. V dropped 1 base and J dropped 4 bases, with 11 bases sitting between them. CDR1 and CDR2 (germline): SEHNR, FQNEAQ (reference sequence). The CDR3 runs 16 residues. The CDR3 DNA follows: TGTGCCAGCAGCTTAGTCGCCCTGGCGGGGGCCAACGTCCTGACTTTC. It is translated as CASSLVALAGANVLTF.

This clonotype has more than one count but fewer than ten. V is TRBV3-1 and J is TRBJ2-3; D is perhaps TRBD2 (5 bases). This CDR3 has 14 residues. Per germline, CDR1 LGHDT and CDR2 YNNKEL (reference sequence). Trimming removed 1 base from V and 7 bases from J, with 12 bases in between. The CDR3 DNA sequence: TGTGCCAGCAGCCAAGCGGCCGAGGGCCATACGCAGTATTTT. Translating gives CASSQAAEGHTQYF.

This chain uses TRBV20-1 with TRBJ2-1, with a tentative D call TRBD1 (7 bases). V lost 5 bases and J 6 bases, leaving 23 bases between the germline ends. Germline loops: CDR1 DFQATT, CDR2 SNEGSKA (reference sequence). The CDR3 is 16 amino acids. The CDR3: CSAPPADQGGTNEQFF. As DNA, the CDR3 is TGCAGTGCTCCGCCGGCCGACCAGGGGGGAACCAATGAGCAGTTCTTC.

The chain is built from TRBV28 and TRBJ2-3; 9 bases agree with TRBD2. Losses at the gene ends were 6 bases for V and 2 bases for J; bases not matched to a gene: 12. The germline V gene encodes CDR1 MDHEN and CDR2 SYDVKM. CDR3 length: 17 amino acids. The CDR3 DNA sequence: TGTGCCAGCAGCCCCGTGGATAGCGGGGGAATCACAGATACGCAGTATTTT. Its protein product is CASSPVDSGGITDTQYF.

The gene calls are TRBV27 and TRBJ2-3, with D possibly matching TRBD1 (6 bases). Trimming stripped 2 bases from V and 4 bases from J, with 13 bases between. The CDR3 totals 15 residues. CDR1 and CDR2 (germline): MNHEY, SMNVEV (reference sequence). The CDR3 DNA reads TGTGCCAGCAGTTTAACAGGGATGTTCGCAGATACGCAGTATTTT. This translates into CASSLTGMFADTQYF.

The rearrangement joins TRBV10-3 to TRBJ2-3; 15 positions agree with TRBD2. The CDR3 sequence is 17 residues long. V lost 0 bases to trimming and J lost 7 bases; unmatched junction nucleotides: 5. Looked up from germline, CDR1 is ENHRY and CDR2 is SYGVKD. The CDR3 DNA is TGTGCCATCAGTGAGTCGGGGACTAGCGGGGGGCGAAATACGCAGTATTTT. Its translation: CAISESGTSGGRNTQYF.

The chain has TRBV2 and TRBJ2-3; TRBD2 matches at 14 bases. Per germline, CDR1 SNHLY and CDR2 FYNNEI. The CDR3 consists of 15 residues. V lost 7 bases and J lost 6; bases outside the gene matches: 6. In DNA form, the CDR3 reads TGTGCCAGCACCATCAGGACTAGCGGGGGGGATACGCAGTATTTT. As protein: CASTIRTSGGDTQYF.